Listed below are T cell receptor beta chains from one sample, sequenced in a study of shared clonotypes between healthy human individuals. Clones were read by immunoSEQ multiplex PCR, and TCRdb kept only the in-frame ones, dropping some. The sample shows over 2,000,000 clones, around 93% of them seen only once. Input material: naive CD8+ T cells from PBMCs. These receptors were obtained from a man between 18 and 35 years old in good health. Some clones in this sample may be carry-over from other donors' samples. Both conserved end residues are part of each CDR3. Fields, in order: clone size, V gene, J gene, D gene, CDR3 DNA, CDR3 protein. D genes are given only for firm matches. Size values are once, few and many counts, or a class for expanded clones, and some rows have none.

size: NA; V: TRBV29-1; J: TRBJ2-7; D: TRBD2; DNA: TGCAGCGTTGTACCCGGACTAGCGGGAGAAGGCGAGCAGTACTTC; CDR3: CSVVPGLAGEGEQYF
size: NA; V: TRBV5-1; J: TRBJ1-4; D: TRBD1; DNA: TGCGCCAGCAGCTCTGACAGGGGAGGTGGTGAAAAACTGTTTTTT; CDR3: CASSSDRGGGEKLFF
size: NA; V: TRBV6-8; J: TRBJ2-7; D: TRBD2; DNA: TGTGCCAGCAGTTACGCAAATCCAAAAGGACTAGCGGGAGGGATTTGCGAGCAGTACTTC; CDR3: CASSYANPKGLAGGICEQYF
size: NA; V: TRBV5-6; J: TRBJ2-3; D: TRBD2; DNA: TGTGCCAGCAGCCCCGCGACTAGCGGGAGGGCCAAAGATACGCAGTATTTT; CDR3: CASSPATSGRAKDTQYF
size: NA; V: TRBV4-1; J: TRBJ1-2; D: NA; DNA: TGCGCCAGCAGCCAAGATAGACTCGATGGCTACACCTTC; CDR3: CASSQDRLDGYTF
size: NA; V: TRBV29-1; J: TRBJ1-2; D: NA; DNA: TGCAGCGTTGTAGACCGGGACAACGCCTATGGCTACACCTTC; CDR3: CSVVDRDNAYGYTF
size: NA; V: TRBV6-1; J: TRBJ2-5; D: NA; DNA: TGTGCCAGCAGGGACATAGAAGAGACCCAGTACTTC; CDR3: CASRDIEETQYF
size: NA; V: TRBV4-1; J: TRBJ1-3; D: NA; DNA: TGCGCCAGCAGCCAAGTACAGGGAGGTGCTGGAAACACCATATATTTT; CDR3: CASSQVQGGAGNTIYF
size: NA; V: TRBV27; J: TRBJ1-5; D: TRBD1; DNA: TGTGCCAGCAGTGTTTCACAGGGGGCTAATCAGCCCCAGCATTTT; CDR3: CASSVSQGANQPQHF
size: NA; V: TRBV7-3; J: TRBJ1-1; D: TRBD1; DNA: TGTGCCAGCAGACAAACGGAGAACAGGGGTGAAGCTTTCTTT; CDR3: CASRQTENRGEAFF
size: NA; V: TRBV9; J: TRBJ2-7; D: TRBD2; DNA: TGTGCCAGCAGCGAAAGCGGGGGGATAGCGGGCGAGCAGTACTTC; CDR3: CASSESGGIAGEQYF
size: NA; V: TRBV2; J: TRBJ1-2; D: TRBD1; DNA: TGTGCCACGTTGCACCCGGGACAGGGAAACTATGGCTACACCTTC; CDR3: CATLHPGQGNYGYTF
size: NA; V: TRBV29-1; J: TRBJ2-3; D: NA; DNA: TGCAGCGTTGAGTTACAACAGGAACTTTATACGCAGTATTTT; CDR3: CSVELQQELYTQYF
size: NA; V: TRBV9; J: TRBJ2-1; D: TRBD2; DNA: TGTGCCAGCAGCGTAGTCGATTTTGGACTAGCGGGAGACGCGGACAATGAGCAGTTCTTC; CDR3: CASSVVDFGLAGDADNEQFF
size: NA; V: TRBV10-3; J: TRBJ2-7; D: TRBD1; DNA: TGTGCCATCAGTGCGGACAGGGTGACCTACGAGCAGTACTTC; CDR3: CAISADRVTYEQYF
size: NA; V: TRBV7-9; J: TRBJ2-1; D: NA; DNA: TGTGCCAGCAGCTTCCGCGCCAGCTCCTACAATGAGCAGTTCTTC; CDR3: CASSFRASSYNEQFF
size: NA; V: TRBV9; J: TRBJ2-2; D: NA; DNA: TGTGCCAGCAGCTCTCATGTCAGGGGAACCGGGGAGCTGTTTTTT; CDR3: CASSSHVRGTGELFF
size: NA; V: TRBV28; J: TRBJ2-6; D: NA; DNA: TGTGCCAGCAGTTTCTTGTATGCTGGGGCCAACGTCCTGACTTTC; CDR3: CASSFLYAGANVLTF
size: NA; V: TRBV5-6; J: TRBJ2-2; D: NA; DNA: TGTGCCAGCAGCTCTCTCCCAGGGACCGGGGAGCTGTTTTTT; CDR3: CASSSLPGTGELFF
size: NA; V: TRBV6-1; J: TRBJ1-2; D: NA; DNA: TGTGCCAGCAGTGACCAGGGTACCTACTATGGCTACACCTTC; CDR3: CASSDQGTYYGYTF
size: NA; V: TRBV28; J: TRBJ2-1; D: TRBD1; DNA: TGTGCCAGCAGGCTACCTCGGACAGGGAAGAATGAGCAGTTCTTC; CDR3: CASRLPRTGKNEQFF
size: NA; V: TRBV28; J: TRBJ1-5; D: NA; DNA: TGTGCCAGCAGTTTAGCCCTGGCACGTTATCAGCCCCAGCATTTT; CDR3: CASSLALARYQPQHF
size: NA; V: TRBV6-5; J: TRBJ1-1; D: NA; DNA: TGTGCCAGCACCCTGGGGGGCACTGAAGCTTTCTTT; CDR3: CASTLGGTEAFF
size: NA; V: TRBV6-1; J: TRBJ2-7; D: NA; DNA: TGTGCCAGCAGAGAAAGGGCAGGCATCGGGATGGAGCAGTACTTC; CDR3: CASRERAGIGMEQYF
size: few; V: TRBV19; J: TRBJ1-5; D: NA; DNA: TGTGCCAGTAGTATCTGGGGGGATCAGCCCCAGCATTTT; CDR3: CASSIWGDQPQHF
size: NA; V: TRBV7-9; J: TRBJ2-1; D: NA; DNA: TGTGCCAGCAGCTTAGGGACCAATGAGCAGTTCTTC; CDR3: CASSLGTNEQFF
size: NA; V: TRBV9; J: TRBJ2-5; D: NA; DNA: TGTGCCAGCAGCCTACTACCGGTTGAGACCCAGTACTTC; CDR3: CASSLLPVETQYF
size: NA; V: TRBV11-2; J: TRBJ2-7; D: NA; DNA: TGTGCCAGCAGCTTACCCCCCGGACACTCCTACGAGCAGTACTTC; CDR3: CASSLPPGHSYEQYF
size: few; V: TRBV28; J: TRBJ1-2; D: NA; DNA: TGTGCCAGCAGTTTGGCGGACATCAGGTATGGCTACACCTTC; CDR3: CASSLADIRYGYTF
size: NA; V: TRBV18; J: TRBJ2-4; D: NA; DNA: TGTGCCAGCTCACCGGAGGGGGAAAACATTCAGTACTTC; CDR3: CASSPEGENIQYF
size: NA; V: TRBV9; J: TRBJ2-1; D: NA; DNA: TGTGCCAGCAGCGTAGTTGGGCAGGGGCCCTACAATGAGCAGTTCTTC; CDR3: CASSVVGQGPYNEQFF
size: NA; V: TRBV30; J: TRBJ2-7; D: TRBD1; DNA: TGTGCCTGGAGTTTTGGACAGGGCTACGAGCAGTACTTC; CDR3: CAWSFGQGYEQYF
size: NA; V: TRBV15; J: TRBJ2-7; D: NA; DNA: TGTGCCACCAGCAGAAGCAGCTCCTACGAGCAGTACTTC; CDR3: CATSRSSSYEQYF
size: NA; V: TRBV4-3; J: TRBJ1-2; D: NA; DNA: TGCGCCAGCAGCCAAGATTCTTACTATGGCTACACCTTC; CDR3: CASSQDSYYGYTF
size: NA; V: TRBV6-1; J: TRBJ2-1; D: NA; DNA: TGTGCCAGCAGTGAAGCGCTCCGTCCCGGTGAGCAGTTCTTC; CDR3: CASSEALRPGEQFF
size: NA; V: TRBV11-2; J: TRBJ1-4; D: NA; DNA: TGTGCCAGCAGCTTAGATCCCGGGGCTAATGAAAAACTGTTTTTT; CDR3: CASSLDPGANEKLFF
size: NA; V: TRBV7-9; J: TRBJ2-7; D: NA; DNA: TGTGCCAGCAGCTCGGACAAATACGAGCAGTACTTC; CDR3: CASSSDKYEQYF
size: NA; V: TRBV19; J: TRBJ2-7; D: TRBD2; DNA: TGTGCCAGTAGTACTCTAGCGGGAGGCTACGAGCAGTACTTC; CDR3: CASSTLAGGYEQYF
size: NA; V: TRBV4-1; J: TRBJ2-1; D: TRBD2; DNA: TGCGCCAGCAGCCACTTAGCGGGGGTATCCTACAATGAGCAGTTCTTC; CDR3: CASSHLAGVSYNEQFF